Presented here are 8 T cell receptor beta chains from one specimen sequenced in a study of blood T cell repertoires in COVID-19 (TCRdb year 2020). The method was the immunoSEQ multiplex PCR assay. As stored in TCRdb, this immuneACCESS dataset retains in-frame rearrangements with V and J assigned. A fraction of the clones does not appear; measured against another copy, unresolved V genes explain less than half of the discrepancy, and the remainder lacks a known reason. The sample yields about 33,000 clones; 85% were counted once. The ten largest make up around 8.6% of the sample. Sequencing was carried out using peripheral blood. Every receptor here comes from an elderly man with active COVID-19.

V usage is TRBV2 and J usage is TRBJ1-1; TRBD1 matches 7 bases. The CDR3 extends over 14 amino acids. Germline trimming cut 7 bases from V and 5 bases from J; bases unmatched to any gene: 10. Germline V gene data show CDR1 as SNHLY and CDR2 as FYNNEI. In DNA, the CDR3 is TGTGCCAGCATTTTCCGGGACAGAAAGACTGAAGCTTTCTTT. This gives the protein CASIFRDRKTEAFF.

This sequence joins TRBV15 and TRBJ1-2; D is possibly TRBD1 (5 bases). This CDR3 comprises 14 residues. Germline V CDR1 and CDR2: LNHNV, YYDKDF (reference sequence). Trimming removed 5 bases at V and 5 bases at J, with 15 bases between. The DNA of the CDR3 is TGTGCCACCAGCTATCCGGGACTTTCTTATGGCTACACCTTC. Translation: CATSYPGLSYGYTF.

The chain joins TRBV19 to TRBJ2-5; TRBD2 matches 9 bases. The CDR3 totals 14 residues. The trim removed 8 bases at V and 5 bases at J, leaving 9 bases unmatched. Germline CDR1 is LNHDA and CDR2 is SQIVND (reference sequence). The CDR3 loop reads CASAGLAVGETQYF. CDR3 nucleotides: TGTGCCAGTGCGGGACTAGCAGTGGGGGAGACCCAGTACTTC.

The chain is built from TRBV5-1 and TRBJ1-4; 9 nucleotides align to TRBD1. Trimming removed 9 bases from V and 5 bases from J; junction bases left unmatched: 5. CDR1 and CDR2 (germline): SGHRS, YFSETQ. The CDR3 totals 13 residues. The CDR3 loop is CATRTGVNEKLFF. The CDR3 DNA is TGCGCCACTAGGACAGGGGTAAATGAAAAACTGTTTTTT.

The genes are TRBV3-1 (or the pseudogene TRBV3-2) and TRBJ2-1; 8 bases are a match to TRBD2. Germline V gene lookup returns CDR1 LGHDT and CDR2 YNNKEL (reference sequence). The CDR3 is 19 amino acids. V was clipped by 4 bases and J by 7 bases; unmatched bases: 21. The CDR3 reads CASSRSGRGSGEMENEQFF. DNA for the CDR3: TGTGCCAGCAGCCGCTCGGGGAGAGGTAGCGGGGAGATGGAGAATGAGCAGTTCTTC.

DNA for the CDR3: TGTGCCAGCAGCTTATTGGTACAGGATTTCGAGCAGTACTTC. This translates into CASSLLVQDFEQYF. The V and J genes are TRBV2 and TRBJ2-7; TRBD1 might be the D (5 bases). The CDR3 covers 14 residues. Looked up from germline, CDR1 is SNHLY and CDR2 is FYNNEI. V was cut by 6 bases and J by 6 bases, with 18 bases left in between.

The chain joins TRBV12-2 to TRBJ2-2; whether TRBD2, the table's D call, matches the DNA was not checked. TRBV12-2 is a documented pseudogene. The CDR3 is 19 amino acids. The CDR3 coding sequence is TGTGCAAGTCGCTTCGTACAGCGAGCCCAGGCGGGAGAACACCGGGGAGCTGTTTTT. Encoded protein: CASRFVQRAQAGEHRGAVF.

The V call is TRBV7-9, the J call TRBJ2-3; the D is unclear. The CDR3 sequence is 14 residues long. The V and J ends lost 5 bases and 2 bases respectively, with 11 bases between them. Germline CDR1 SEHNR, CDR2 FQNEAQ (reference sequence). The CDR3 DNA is TGTGCCAGCAGCAGATACTCGAACACAGATACGCAGTATTTT. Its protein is CASSRYSNTDTQYF.